The 6 T cell receptor beta chains below were found in one sample sequenced in a study of blood T cell repertoires in COVID-19 (dated by TCRdb to 2018 to 2020). Libraries were built with the immunoSEQ multiplex PCR assay. Drawn from immuneACCESS, this table holds only the in-frame rearrangements with V and J called that TCRdb kept. Clones are partly lost; checked studies trace under half to an unresolved V gene and leave the rest unexplained. This sample is represented by under 200,000 clones; approximately 86% of them were singletons. Of the sample, around 6.5% is held by the ten largest clones. Material for sequencing was peripheral blood. The receptors stem from a woman older than 75 in a cohort sampled during active or convalescent COVID-19.

In its sample, this clone was seen once. CDR3 region: CASSPSHTNEQFF. The CDR3 region has the DNA TGTGCCAGCAGCCCCTCGCACACCAATGAGCAGTTCTTC. The chain links TRBV7-8 to TRBJ2-1; D remains unclear. Germline CDR1 and CDR2: SGHVS and FQNEAQ. The CDR3 has 13 residues. With 5 bases removed from V and 6 bases from J, the gap between germline ends came to 11 bases.

The V and J genes are TRBV7-9 and TRBJ2-2; 7 bases line up with TRBD1. Germline lookup yields CDR1 SEHNR and CDR2 FQNEAQ (reference sequence). The CDR3 is 16 amino acids. Losses at the gene ends were 0 bases for V and 4 bases for J; bases not matched to a gene: 5. CDR3: CASSLAPTGTTGELFF. DNA for the CDR3: TGTGCCAGCAGCTTAGCCCCGACAGGGACCACCGGGGAGCTGTTTTTT. The whole variable domain, filled in from reference TRBV7-9 and TRBJ2-2, reads DTGVSQNPRHKITKRGQNVTFRCDPISEHNRLYWYRQTLGQGPEFLTYFQNEAQLEKSRLLSDRFSAERPKGSFSTLEIQRTEQGDSAMYLCASSLAPTGTTGELFFGEGSRLTVL.

The V gene is TRBV2, the J gene TRBJ1-5, with no clear D. The CDR3 length is 13 residues. V was clipped by 5 bases and J by 3 bases, with 8 bases between them. Germline CDR1 reads SNHLY; CDR2 reads FYNNEI. The CDR3 DNA is TGTGCCAGCAGTATAGACACCAATCAGCCCCAGCATTTT. Translation: CASSIDTNQPQHF.

Note on this clone: Other DNA sequences in this specimen translate into the identical CDR3. V gene TRBV27 combines with J gene TRBJ2-7; a weak D match, TRBD1 (6 bases). CDR3 length: 13 residues. V lost 3 bases and J 1 base, leaving 7 bases between the germline ends. The V gene's germline CDR1 is MNHEY and CDR2 SMNVEV (reference sequence). In DNA, the CDR3 is TGTGCCAGCAGTTTTGGACAGTCCTACGAGCAGTACTTC. Translating gives CASSFGQSYEQYF.

This sequence joins TRBV24-1 and TRBJ2-4; D is possibly TRBD1 (5 bases). CDR3 size: 17 residues. Germline values: CDR1 KGHDR, CDR2 SFDVKD. The V gene lost 4 bases and the J gene lost 1 base, with 16 bases spanning the gap. CDR3 residues: CATSDPGPGMAKNIQYF. The CDR3 DNA follows: TGTGCCACCAGTGACCCTGGACCAGGGATGGCCAAAAACATTCAGTACTTC.

This sequence joins TRBV2 and TRBJ2-2, with 11 bases lining up with TRBD2. The ends lost 6 bases at V and 5 bases at J; junction bases unmatched: 8. Germline V gene lookup returns CDR1 SNHLY and CDR2 FYNNEI. This CDR3 comprises 16 residues. The CDR3 sequence is CASRVRLAGYTGELFF. CDR3 DNA sequence: TGTGCCAGCAGAGTTAGACTAGCGGGATATACCGGGGAGCTGTTTTTT.